This T cell receptor (beta chain) was captured by sequencing in a study of cytomegalovirus exposure and HLA in healthy donors. Looking at the study overall: Earlier findings included 90 million to 120 million unique TCR beta sequences obtained from 150 million to 200 million T cells.

Likely unrecorded immune exposures existed in these nominally healthy donors. Vbeta (60) and Jbeta (13) primers were used in the PCR. The data were produced by immunoSEQ multiplex PCR, yet TCRdb's version contains in-frame clones alone and is incomplete. The sample holds 150,000 to 250,000 clones. Overall study results and limits: High specificity and sensitivity for cytomegalovirus status were reported for the classifier. It is likely that the observed cluster of highly shared sequence variants was a sequencing artifact.

About this clone: Its target is not known.

The CDR3 extends over 15 amino acids. The germline V gene encodes CDR1 SGHRS and CDR2 YFSETQ. V lost 2 bases, J lost 6 bases, and 7 bases stayed unmatched. Sequencing was done on a sample of PBMCs. This receptor was taken from a boy aged 5-17 years in good health and CMV-seronegative. The chain recombines TRBV5-1 with TRBJ2-2; 7 bases map to TRBD1. Written as DNA, the CDR3 is TGCGCCAGCAGCTTAGGACAGGTTGAGGCCGGGGAGCTGTTTTTT. It is translated as CASSLGQVEAGELFF.